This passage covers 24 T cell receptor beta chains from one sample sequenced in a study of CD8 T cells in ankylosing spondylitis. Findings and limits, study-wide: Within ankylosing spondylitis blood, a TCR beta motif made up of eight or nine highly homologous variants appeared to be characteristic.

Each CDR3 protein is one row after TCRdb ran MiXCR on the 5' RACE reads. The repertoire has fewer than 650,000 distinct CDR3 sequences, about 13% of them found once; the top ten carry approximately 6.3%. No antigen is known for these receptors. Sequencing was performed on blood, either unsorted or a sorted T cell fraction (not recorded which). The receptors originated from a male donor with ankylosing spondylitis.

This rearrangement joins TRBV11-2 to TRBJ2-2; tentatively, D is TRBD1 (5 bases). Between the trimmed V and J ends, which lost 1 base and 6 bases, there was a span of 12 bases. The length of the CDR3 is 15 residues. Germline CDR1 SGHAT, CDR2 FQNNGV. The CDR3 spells CASSLARTTSGELFF. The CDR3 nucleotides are TGTGCCAGCAGCTTAGCTCGGACAACCTCCGGGGAGCTGTTTTTT.

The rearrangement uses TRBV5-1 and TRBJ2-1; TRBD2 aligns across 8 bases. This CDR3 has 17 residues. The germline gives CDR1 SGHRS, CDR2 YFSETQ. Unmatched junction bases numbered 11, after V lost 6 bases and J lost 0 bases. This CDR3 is CASTRNLAGYSYNEQFF. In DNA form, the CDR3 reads TGCGCCAGCACCCGGAACTTAGCGGGATACTCCTACAATGAGCAGTTCTTC.

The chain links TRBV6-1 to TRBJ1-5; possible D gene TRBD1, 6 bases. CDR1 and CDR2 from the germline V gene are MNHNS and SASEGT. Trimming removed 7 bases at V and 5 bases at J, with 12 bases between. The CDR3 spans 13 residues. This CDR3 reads CASKRDNDQPQHF. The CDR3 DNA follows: TGTGCCAGCAAGCGGGACAACGATCAGCCCCAGCATTTT.

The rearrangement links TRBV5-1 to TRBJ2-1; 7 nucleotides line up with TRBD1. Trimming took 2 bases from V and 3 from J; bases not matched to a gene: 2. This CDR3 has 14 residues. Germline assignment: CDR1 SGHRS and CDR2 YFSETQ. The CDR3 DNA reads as TGCGCCAGCAGCTTCTGGACAGGCTACAATGAGCAGTTCTTC. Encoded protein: CASSFWTGYNEQFF.

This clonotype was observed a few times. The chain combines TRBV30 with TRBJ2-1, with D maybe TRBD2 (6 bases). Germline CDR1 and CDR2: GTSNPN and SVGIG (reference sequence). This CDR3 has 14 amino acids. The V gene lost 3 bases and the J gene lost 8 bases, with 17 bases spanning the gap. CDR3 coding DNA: TGTGCCTGGAGCAGTTCTAGCGTGAGCCATGAGCAGTTCTTC. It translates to CAWSSSSVSHEQFF.

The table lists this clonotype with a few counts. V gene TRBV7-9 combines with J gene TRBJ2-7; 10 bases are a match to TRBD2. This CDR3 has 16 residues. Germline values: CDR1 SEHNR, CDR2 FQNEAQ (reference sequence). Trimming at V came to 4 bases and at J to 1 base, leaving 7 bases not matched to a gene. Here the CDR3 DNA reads TGTGCCAGCAGCTCCCTGGCACTAGCGGGGTCCTACGAGCAGTACTTC. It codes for CASSSLALAGSYEQYF.

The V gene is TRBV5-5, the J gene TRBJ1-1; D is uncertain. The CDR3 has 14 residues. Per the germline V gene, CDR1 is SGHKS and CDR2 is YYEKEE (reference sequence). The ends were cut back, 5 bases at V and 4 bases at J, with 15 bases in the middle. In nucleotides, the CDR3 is TGTGCCAGCAGGTCTAGGCCTAGCGGCACTGAAGCTTTCTTT. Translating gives CASRSRPSGTEAFF.

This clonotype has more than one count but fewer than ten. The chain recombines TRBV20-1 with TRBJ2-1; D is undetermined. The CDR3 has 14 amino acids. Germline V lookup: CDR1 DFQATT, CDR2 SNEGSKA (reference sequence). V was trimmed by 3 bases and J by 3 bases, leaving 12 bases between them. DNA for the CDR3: TGCAGTGCTAGGGGCCACCGCGACTACAATGAGCAGTTCTTC. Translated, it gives CSARGHRDYNEQFF.

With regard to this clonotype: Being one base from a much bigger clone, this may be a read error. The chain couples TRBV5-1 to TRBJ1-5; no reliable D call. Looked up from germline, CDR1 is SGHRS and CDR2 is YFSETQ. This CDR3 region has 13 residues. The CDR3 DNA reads TGCGCCAGCAGCTTGGGGACCAATCAGCCCCACCATTTT. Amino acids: CASSLGTNQPHHF.

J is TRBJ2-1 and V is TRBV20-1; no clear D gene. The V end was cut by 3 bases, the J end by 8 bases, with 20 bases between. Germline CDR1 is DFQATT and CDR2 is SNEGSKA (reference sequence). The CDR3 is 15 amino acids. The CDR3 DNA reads TGCAGTGCTAGTATGCTGACTCCTCCTAGGGATGAGCAGTTCTTC. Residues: CSASMLTPPRDEQFF.

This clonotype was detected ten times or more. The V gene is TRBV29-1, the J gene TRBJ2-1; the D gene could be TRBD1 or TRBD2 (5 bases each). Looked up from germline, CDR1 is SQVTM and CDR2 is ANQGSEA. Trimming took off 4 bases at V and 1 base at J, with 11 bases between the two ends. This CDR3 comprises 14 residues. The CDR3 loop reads CSVVWGKSYNEQFF. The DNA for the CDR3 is TGCAGCGTTGTATGGGGGAAGTCCTACAATGAGCAGTTCTTC.

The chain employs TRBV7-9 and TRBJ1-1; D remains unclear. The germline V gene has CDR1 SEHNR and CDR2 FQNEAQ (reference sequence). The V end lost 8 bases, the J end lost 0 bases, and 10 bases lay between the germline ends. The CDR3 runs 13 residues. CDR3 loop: CASVGTLNTEAFF. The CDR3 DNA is TGTGCCAGCGTGGGCACCCTGAACACTGAAGCTTTCTTT.

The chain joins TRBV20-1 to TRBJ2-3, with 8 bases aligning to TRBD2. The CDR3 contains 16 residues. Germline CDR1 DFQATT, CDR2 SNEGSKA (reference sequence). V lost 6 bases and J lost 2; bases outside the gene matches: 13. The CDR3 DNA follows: TGCAGTGCCCGCTTCGGGGTAGCGGGGTTCACAGATACGCAGTATTTT. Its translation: CSARFGVAGFTDTQYF.

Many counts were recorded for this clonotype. CDR3 amino acids: CSVEDQDQGSYNEQFF. The CDR3 DNA reads TGCAGCGTTGAAGATCAAGATCAGGGAAGCTACAATGAGCAGTTCTTC. The gene calls are TRBV29-1 and TRBJ2-1; D possibly corresponds to TRBD1 (5 bases). The CDR3 is made up of 16 amino acids. Trimming pared 0 bases from V and 3 bases from J, leaving 15 bases between. From germline, CDR1 is SQVTM and CDR2 ANQGSEA.

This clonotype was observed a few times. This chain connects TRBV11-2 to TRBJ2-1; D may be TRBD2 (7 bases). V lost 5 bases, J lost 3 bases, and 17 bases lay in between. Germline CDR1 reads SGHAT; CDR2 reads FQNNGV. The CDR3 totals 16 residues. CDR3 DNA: TGTGCCAGCAGCGTACAGGGCGGGGGTATCTACAATGAGCAGTTCTTC. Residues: CASSVQGGGIYNEQFF.

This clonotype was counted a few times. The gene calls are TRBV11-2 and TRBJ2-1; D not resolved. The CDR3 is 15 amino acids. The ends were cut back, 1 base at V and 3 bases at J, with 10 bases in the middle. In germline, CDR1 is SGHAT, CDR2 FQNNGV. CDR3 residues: CASSLATVLYNEQFF. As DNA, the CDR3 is TGTGCCAGCAGCTTAGCGACGGTACTCTACAATGAGCAGTTCTTC.

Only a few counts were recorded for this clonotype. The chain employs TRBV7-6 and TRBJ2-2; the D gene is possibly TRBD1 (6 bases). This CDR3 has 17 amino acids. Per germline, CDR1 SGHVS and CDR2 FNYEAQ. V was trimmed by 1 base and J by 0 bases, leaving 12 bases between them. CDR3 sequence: CASSLETGFPNTGELFF. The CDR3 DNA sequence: TGTGCCAGCAGCTTAGAGACAGGATTCCCGAACACCGGGGAGCTGTTTTTT.

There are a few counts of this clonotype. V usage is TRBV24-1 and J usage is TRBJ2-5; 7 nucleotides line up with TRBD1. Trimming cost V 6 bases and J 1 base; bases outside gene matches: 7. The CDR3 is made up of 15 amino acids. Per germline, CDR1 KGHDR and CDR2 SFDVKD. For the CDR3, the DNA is TGTGCCACCAGTCCGGGACAGCCCTCCCAAGAGACCCAGTACTTC. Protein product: CATSPGQPSQETQYF.

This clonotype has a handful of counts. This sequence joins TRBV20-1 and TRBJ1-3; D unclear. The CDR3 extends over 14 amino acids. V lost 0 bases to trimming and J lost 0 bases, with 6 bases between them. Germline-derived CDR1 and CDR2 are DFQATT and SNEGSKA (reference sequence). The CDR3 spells CSARDGRSGNTIYF. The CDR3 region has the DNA TGCAGTGCTAGAGATGGGCGCTCTGGAAACACCATATATTTT.

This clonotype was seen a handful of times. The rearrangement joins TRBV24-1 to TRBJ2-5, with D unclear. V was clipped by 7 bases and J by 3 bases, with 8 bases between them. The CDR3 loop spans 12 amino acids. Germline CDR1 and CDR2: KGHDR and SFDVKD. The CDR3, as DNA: TGTGCCACCAGGATATTTGAAGAGACCCAGTACTTC. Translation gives CATRIFEETQYF.

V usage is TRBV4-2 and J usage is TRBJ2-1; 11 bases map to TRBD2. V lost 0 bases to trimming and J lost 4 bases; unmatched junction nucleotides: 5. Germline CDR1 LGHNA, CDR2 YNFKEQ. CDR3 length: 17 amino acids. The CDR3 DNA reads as TGTGCCAGCAGCCAAGATCCTAGCGGGAGGAGGTACAATGAGCAGTTCTTC. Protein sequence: CASSQDPSGRRYNEQFF.

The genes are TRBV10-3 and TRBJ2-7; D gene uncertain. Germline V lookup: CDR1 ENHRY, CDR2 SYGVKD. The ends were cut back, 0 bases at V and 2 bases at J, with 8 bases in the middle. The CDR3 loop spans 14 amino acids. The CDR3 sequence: CAISESGRPYEQYF. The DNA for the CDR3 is TGTGCCATCAGTGAGTCGGGCCGGCCCTACGAGCAGTACTTC.

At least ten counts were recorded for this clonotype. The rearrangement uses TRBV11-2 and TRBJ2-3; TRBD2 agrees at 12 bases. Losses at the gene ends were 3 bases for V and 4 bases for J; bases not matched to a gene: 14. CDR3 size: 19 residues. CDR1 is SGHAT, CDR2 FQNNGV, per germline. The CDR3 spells CASSLTSGGSFGESDTQYF. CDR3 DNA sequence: TGTGCCAGCAGCTTGACTAGCGGGGGCTCCTTTGGGGAATCAGATACGCAGTATTTT.

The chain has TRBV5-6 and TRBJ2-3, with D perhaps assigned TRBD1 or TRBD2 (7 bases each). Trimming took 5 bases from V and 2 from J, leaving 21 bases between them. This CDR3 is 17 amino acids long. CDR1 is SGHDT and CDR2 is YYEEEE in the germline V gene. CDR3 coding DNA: TGTGCCAGCAGTTTGAAGGCGGGGAGGGGGCTCACAGATACGCAGTATTTT. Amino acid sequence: CASSLKAGRGLTDTQYF.